The source of this T cell receptor (beta chain) is a study of metastatic and nonmetastatic thyroid tumors. Study results and limitations: TCR beta diversity was reportedly significantly higher in malignant thyroid tumors than benign nodules, in blood and tumor.

Germline V CDR1 and CDR2: MGHRA, YSYEKL. Between the trimmed V and J ends, which lost 4 bases and 5 bases, there was a span of 17 bases. The CDR3 is made up of 15 amino acids. Every patient underwent thyroid surgery untreated. TCRdb re-analyzed the PCR reads through MiXCR. The sample has 20,000 to 25,000 clones, about 14% seen once; the top ten hold less than 40%. With regard to this clone: What it recognizes is unknown.

The chain couples TRBV4-1 to TRBJ2-5; D may be TRBD1 or TRBD2 (5 bases each). The clonotype originates from a female donor with papillary thyroid cancer or a benign thyroid nodule (not recorded which). Some clones in this sample may be carry-over from other donors' samples. The sample comprised blood. CDR3 nucleotide sequence: TGCGCCAGCAGCCCACAGTGGGGGACCGGCGAGACCCAGTACTTC. This encodes CASSPQWGTGETQYF.